The 18 T cell receptor beta chains presented below share a single source sample, sequenced in a study of blood T cell repertoires in COVID-19. The data were produced by immunoSEQ multiplex PCR, yet TCRdb's version contains in-frame clones alone and is incomplete. The sample has around 270,000 clones; around 83% are singletons. The specimen sequenced was peripheral blood. These receptors were obtained from a woman aged 35 to 49 who had recovered from COVID-19.

The chain uses TRBV9 and TRBJ2-1; D remains ambiguous. This CDR3 contains 12 residues. Trimming took 3 bases from V and 6 from J, leaving 7 bases between them. The germline CDR1 and CDR2 sequences are SGDLS and YYNGEE. This CDR3 is CASSGSPNEQFF. Here the CDR3 DNA reads TGTGCCAGCAGCGGGAGTCCCAATGAGCAGTTCTTC.

The chain combines TRBV20-1 with TRBJ2-7, with 11 bases that match TRBD2. Germline CDR1 is DFQATT and CDR2 is SNEGSKA (reference sequence). The ends lost 3 bases at V and 7 bases at J; junction bases unmatched: 11. This CDR3 is built from 15 residues. CDR3 loop: CSASYTSGGVLEQYF. Here the CDR3 DNA reads TGCAGTGCTAGTTATACTAGCGGGGGAGTGCTGGAGCAGTACTTC.

This clone appeared a single time. The chain uses TRBV12-3 or TRBV12-4 and TRBJ2-7; D is unclear. The V end lost 8 bases, the J end lost 2 bases, and 10 bases lay between the germline ends. This CDR3 spans 12 amino acids. The DNA for the CDR3 is TGTGCCAGCTCAGGCCATACCTACGAGCAGTACTTC. It encodes CASSGHTYEQYF.

CDR3 sequence: CATSRDTGGSGNTIYF. As DNA, the CDR3 is TGTGCCACCAGCAGAGATACAGGGGGCTCTGGAAACACCATATATTTT. The chain links TRBV15 to TRBJ1-3; 8 bases fit TRBD1. The V segment lost 0 bases and the J segment 0 bases; nucleotides outside the gene matches: 1. The CDR3 spans 16 residues. Germline V CDR1 and CDR2: LNHNV, YYDKDF (reference sequence).

The chain has TRBV5-1 and TRBJ2-3; possible D gene TRBD2, 6 bases. Deletions cut 1 base from V and 6 bases from J, with 15 bases between. Germline CDR1 is SGHRS and CDR2 is YFSETQ. This CDR3 region has 15 residues. The CDR3 spells CASSLNGGTADTQYF. The CDR3 nucleotides read TGCGCCAGCAGCTTGAACGGGGGAACCGCCGATACGCAGTATTTT.

The chain has TRBV19 and TRBJ2-2, with D maybe TRBD2 (6 bases). The ends were cut back, 6 bases at V and 5 bases at J, with 16 bases in the middle. Looked up from germline, CDR1 is LNHDA and CDR2 is SQIVND (reference sequence). This CDR3 is built from 15 residues. The CDR3 DNA follows: TGTGCCAGTAGGGCGACTTCGGGGGTTACCGGGGAGCTGTTTTTT. It codes for CASRATSGVTGELFF.

The gene calls are TRBV18 and TRBJ1-4, with D possibly TRBD1 on 6 matching bases. This CDR3 spans 14 amino acids. CDR1 KGHSH and CDR2 LQKENI come from the germline V gene. V dropped 3 bases and J dropped 6 bases, with 11 bases sitting between them. The CDR3 loop is CASSPARTDEKLFF. CDR3 sequence (DNA): TGTGCCAGCTCACCGGCGAGGACAGATGAAAAACTGTTTTTT.

The chain carries TRBV5-5 and TRBJ2-2, with 7 bases matching TRBD2. The germline V gene has CDR1 SGHKS and CDR2 YYEKEE (reference sequence). The CDR3 contains 15 residues. J was trimmed by 5 bases and V by 2 bases; bases with no gene match: 6. CDR3 in DNA: TGTGCCAGCAGCTTCGGGGGGTTGGTAACCGGGGAGCTGTTTTTT. The encoded protein is CASSFGGLVTGELFF.

The rearrangement uses TRBV10-2 and TRBJ2-1; D perhaps matches TRBD1 (6 bases). In germline, CDR1 is WSHSY, CDR2 SAAADI. V was shortened by 4 bases and J by 0 bases, with 10 bases between the two germline ends. The CDR3 spans 15 residues. DNA of the CDR3: TGCGCCAGCAGTGGACAGGAGAGCTCCTACAATGAGCAGTTCTTC. Translated: CASSGQESSYNEQFF.

The V call is TRBV4-1, the J call TRBJ1-1; TRBD1 might be the D (5 bases). Germline values: CDR1 MGHRA, CDR2 YSYEKL. V lost 2 bases to trimming and J lost 8 bases, with 9 bases between them. The CDR3 length is 12 residues. CDR3 amino acids: CASSQTQEEAFF. The CDR3 region has the DNA TGCGCCAGCAGCCAAACACAGGAGGAAGCTTTCTTT.

This clone was counted only a few times. The V gene is TRBV5-4, the J gene TRBJ1-1, with D possibly being TRBD1 (6 bases). Trimming pared 1 base from V and 8 bases from J, leaving 18 bases between. From germline, CDR1 is SGHNT and CDR2 YYREEE (reference sequence). The CDR3 loop spans 15 amino acids. CDR3 DNA: TGTGCCAGCAGCTTGAACCGCGGGGGGGCATCCGAAGCTTTCTTT. Translated: CASSLNRGGASEAFF. The variable domain in full, completed from reference TRBV5-4 and TRBJ1-1, reads ETGVTQSPTHLIKTRGQQVTLRCSSQSGHNTVSWYQQALGQGPQFIFQYYREEENGRGNFPPRFSGLQFPNYSSELNVNALELDDSALYLCASSLNRGGASEAFFGQGTRLTVV.

V usage is TRBV18 and J usage is TRBJ1-2, with unresolved D. The CDR3 has 14 amino acids. V lost 1 base, J lost 8 bases, and 14 bases lay in between. Germline V gene data show CDR1 as KGHSH and CDR2 as LQKENI. CDR3 sequence reads: CASSPRTTARGYTF. The CDR3 region has the DNA TGTGCCAGCTCACCACGTACGACCGCGAGGGGCTACACCTTC. Together with reference TRBV18 and TRBJ1-2, the CDR3 gives the full variable domain: NAGVMQNPRHLVRRRGQEARLRCSPMKGHSHVYWYRQLPEEGLKFMVYLQKENIIDESGMPKERFSAEFPKEGPSILRIQQVVRGDSAAYFCASSPRTTARGYTFGSGTRLTVV.

V gene TRBV5-4 combines with J gene TRBJ1-2, with 10 nucleotides matching TRBD1. Germline V gene lookup returns CDR1 SGHNT and CDR2 YYREEE (reference sequence). V lost 0 bases and J lost 6; bases outside the gene matches: 11. The CDR3 loop spans 17 amino acids. CDR3 residues: CASSLEWIGQGVHGYTF. The CDR3 DNA is TGTGCCAGCAGCTTGGAATGGATCGGACAGGGGGTCCATGGCTACACCTTC. Full variable domain (remainder filled in from reference TRBV5-4 and TRBJ1-2): ETGVTQSPTHLIKTRGQQVTLRCSSQSGHNTVSWYQQALGQGPQFIFQYYREEENGRGNFPPRFSGLQFPNYSSELNVNALELDDSALYLCASSLEWIGQGVHGYTFGSGTRLTVV.

This chain uses TRBV5-6 with TRBJ2-3; possible D gene TRBD1, 5 bases. V was shortened by 0 bases and J by 3 bases, with 11 bases between the two germline ends. Germline V lookup: CDR1 SGHDT, CDR2 YYEEEE. This CDR3 contains 15 residues. CDR3 in DNA: TGTGCCAGCAGCTTGGCAGGGTTCGGGACAGATACGCAGTATTTT. It codes for CASSLAGFGTDTQYF.

The chain joins TRBV28 to TRBJ1-5; 7 bases are a match to TRBD1. In germline, CDR1 is MDHEN, CDR2 SYDVKM. The length of the CDR3 is 14 residues. V lost 6 bases and J lost 4; bases outside the gene matches: 6. CDR3 DNA: TGTGCCAGCAGGGGCGGGACAGATAATCAGCCCCAGCATTTT. It is translated as CASRGGTDNQPQHF.

The chain is built from TRBV30 and TRBJ1-2, with 8 bases matching TRBD1. V dropped 2 bases and J dropped 8; count of bases not matched to a gene: 4. Germline V gives CDR1 GTSNPN, CDR2 SVGIG (reference sequence). The CDR3 is 12 amino acids. Here the CDR3 reads CAWSLTGEGYTF. The CDR3 nucleotides read TGTGCCTGGAGTCTGACAGGGGAGGGCTACACCTTC.

This chain uses TRBV11-3 with TRBJ2-7; 8 nucleotides line up with TRBD1. This CDR3 is built from 17 residues. The germline gives CDR1 SGHNT, CDR2 YENEEA. V lost 5 bases and J lost 2; bases outside the gene matches: 14. CDR3: CASSHPTGTGRTYEQYF. The DNA for the CDR3 is TGTGCCAGCAGCCACCCCACCGGGACAGGAAGAACCTACGAGCAGTACTTC.

The J gene is TRBJ2-5, the V gene TRBV27; 8 bases agree with TRBD1. V lost 0 bases to trimming and J lost 5 bases; unmatched junction nucleotides: 11. Germline assignment: CDR1 MNHEY and CDR2 SMNVEV (reference sequence). CDR3 size: 17 residues. In DNA form, the CDR3 reads TGTGCCAGCAGTTTATCGAAGGAGTCAGGGGGCGGGGAGACCCAGTACTTC. Translation gives CASSLSKESGGGETQYF.